This T cell receptor (beta chain) is drawn from a study of cytomegalovirus exposure and HLA in healthy donors. For the study at large: Ancestry clustering placed 81% of several hundred genotyped donors in the Caucasian-associated cluster.

Primers included in the PCR were 60 Vbeta and 13 Jbeta primers. The method was immunoSEQ multiplex PCR; TCRdb's version includes in-frame clones alone and lacks a portion of them. Seen here are roughly 190,000 clones, around 83% observed once, and the top ten hold approximately 1.6%. The CDR3 contains 11 residues. The study's findings and limits: Sequencing likely caused a cluster of highly shared sequence variants. A link between a missense DCLRE1C variant and TCR beta V- and J-gene trimming emerged from a later analysis.

As to this clone: What it binds is not known.

The receptor was derived from a man in his forties in good health and CMV-seropositive. The rearrangement links TRBV21-1 to TRBJ1-5; the D call of TRBD1 is as the table states it, not checked on the DNA. TRBV21-1 is listed as a pseudogene. Sequencing was carried out using PBMCs. The DNA for the CDR3 is TGTGCCAGCAGCCGAGCGCAGGGGGCACATTTT. Amino acids: CASSRAQGAHF.